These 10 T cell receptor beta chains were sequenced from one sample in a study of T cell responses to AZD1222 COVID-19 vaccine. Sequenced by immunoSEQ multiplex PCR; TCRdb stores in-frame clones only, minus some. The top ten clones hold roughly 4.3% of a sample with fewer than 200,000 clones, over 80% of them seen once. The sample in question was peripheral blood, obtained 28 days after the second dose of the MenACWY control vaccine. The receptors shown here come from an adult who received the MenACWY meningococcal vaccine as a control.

In DNA form, the CDR3 reads TGTGCCAGCAGTTGGGGAGGGGTGGGTAATTCACCCCTCCACTTT. Its protein is CASSWGGVGNSPLHF. The gene calls are TRBV28 and TRBJ1-6; D might be TRBD1 (5 bases). Trimming removed 4 bases at V and 6 bases at J, with 13 bases between. The CDR3 totals 15 residues. Germline assignment: CDR1 MDHEN and CDR2 SYDVKM. The full variable domain, its missing parts supplied by reference TRBV28 and TRBJ1-6, is DVKVTQSSRYLVKRTGEKVFLECVQDMDHENMFWYRQDPGLGLRLIYFSYDVKMKEKGDIPEGYSVSREKKERFSLILESASTNQTSMYLCASSWGGVGNSPLHFGNGTRLTVT.

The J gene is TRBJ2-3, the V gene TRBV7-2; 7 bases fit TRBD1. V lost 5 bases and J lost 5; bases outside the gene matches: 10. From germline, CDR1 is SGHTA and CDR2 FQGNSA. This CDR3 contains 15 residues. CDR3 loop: CASSRSGQGVDTQYF. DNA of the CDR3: TGTGCCAGCAGCAGAAGCGGCCAGGGGGTAGATACGCAGTATTTT.

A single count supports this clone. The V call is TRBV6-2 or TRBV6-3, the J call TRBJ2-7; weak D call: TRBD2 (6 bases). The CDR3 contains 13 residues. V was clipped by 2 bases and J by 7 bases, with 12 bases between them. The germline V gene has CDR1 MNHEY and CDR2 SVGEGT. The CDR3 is CASSYTGEGEQYF. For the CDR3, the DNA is TGTGCCAGCAGTTACACGGGAGAGGGTGAGCAGTACTTC.

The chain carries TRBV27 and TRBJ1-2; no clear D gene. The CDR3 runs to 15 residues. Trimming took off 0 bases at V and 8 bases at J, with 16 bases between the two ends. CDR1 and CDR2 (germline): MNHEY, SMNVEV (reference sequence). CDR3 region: CASSLSRFLPGGYTF. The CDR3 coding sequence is TGTGCCAGCAGTTTATCAAGATTTCTGCCGGGCGGCTACACCTTC.

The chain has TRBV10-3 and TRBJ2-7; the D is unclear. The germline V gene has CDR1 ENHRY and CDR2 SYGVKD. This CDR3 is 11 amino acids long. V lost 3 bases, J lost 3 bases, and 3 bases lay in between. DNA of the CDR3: TGTGCCATCAGTGACAACTACGAGCAGTACTTC. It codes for CAISDNYEQYF.

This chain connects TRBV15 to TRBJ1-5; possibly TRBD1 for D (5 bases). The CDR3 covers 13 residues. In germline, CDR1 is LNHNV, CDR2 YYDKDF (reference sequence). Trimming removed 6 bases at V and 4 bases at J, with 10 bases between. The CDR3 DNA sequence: TGTGCCACCAGTCGACAGTTGAATCAGCCCCAGCATTTT. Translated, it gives CATSRQLNQPQHF.

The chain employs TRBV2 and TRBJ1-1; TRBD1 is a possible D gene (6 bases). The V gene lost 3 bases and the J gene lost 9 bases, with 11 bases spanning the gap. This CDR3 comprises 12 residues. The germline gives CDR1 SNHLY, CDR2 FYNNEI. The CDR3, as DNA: TGTGCCAGCAGTGAGGCAGGGGACCAAGCTTTCTTT. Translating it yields CASSEAGDQAFF.

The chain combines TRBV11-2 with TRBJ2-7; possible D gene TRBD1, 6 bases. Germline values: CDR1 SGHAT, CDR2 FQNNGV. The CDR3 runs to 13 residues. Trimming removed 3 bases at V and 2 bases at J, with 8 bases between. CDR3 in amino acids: CASSLKGAYEQYF. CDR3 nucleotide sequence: TGTGCCAGCAGCTTGAAGGGGGCCTACGAGCAGTACTTC.

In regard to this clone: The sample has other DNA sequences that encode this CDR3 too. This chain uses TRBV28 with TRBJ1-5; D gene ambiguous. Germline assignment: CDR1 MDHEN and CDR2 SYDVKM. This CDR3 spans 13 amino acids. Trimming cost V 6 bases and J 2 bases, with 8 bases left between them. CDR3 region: CASRGPGNQPQHF. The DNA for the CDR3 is TGTGCCAGCAGAGGACCCGGCAATCAGCCCCAGCATTTT.

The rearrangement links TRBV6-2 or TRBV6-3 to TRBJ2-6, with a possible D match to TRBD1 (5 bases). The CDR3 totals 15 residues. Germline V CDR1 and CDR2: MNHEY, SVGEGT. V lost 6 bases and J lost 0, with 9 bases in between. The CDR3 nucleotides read TGTGCCAGCAGCCGCGACAGCTCTGGGGCCAACGTCCTGACTTTC. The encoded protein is CASSRDSSGANVLTF.